One TCR beta chain is described in this entry. Its antigen is still unknown. The V end was cut by 3 bases, the J end by 6 bases, with 12 bases between. This CDR3 has 14 residues. The germline V gene has CDR1 SEHNR and CDR2 FQNEAQ (reference sequence). The data derive from a study of blood T cells in healthy people across ages. Notes on the study in general: Higher diversity, along with more naive CD4+ cells, distinguished long-lived donors from aged donors. Observed TCR beta diversity per million T cells went down as age went up. This fall followed a roughly linear course with age.

Using a J-beta primer mix together with a sample-barcoded 5' primer, a second PCR was run for about 6 to 12 cycles. Each cDNA was tagged by a template-switch adaptor containing 12 random nucleotides. TCRdb reprocessed the 5' RACE reads via MiXCR and lists one record per CDR3 protein. The profile shows about 1.6 million distinct CDR3 sequences, about 35% of them singletons. The TCR comes from a young woman in good health. Sequenced sample: blood. V is TRBV7-9 and J is TRBJ1-5; D might be TRBD1 (6 bases). Written as DNA, the CDR3 is TGTGCCAGCAGCTTTCGCGAAGGGGGTCAGCCCCAGCATTTT. Amino acids: CASSFREGGQPQHF.